This T cell receptor (beta chain) was recovered during a study of blood T cells in healthy people across ages. Study observations and caveats: The recorded TCR beta diversity per million T cells decreased in a roughly linear manner with age.

The donors, aged roughly 6 to 90, were healthy Caucasians from Russia. The CDR3 has 15 residues. The germline CDR1 and CDR2 sequences are SQVTM and ANQGSEA. V dropped 7 bases and J dropped 2; count of bases not matched to a gene: 10. A second PCR of 7 to 11 cycles used a sample-barcoded 5' primer and a J-beta primer mix. TCRdb re-called the 5' RACE reads through MiXCR, storing one row per CDR3 protein. The table includes roughly 800,000 distinct CDR3 sequences, roughly 25% detected once. In regard to this clonotype: Its antigen remains unknown.

The sample was also linked to a second study, of T cells of mothers and their children. From that study: In the second PCR, M1S primer introduced barcodes and 2-4 random bases.

Sequenced: blood. The genes are TRBV29-1 and TRBJ2-4; 8 nucleotides line up with TRBD1. This TCR derives from a boy aged 10-17 years in good health. The CDR3 reads CSASNPGGTKNIQYF. CDR3 DNA: TGCAGCGCTTCAAACCCAGGGGGCACCAAAAACATTCAGTACTTC. Filled out from reference TRBV29-1 and TRBJ2-4, the complete variable domain reads SAVISQKPSRDICQRGTSLTIQCQVDSQVTMMFWYRQQPGQSLTLIATANQGSEATYESGFVIDKFPISRPNLTFSTLTVSNMSPEDSSIYLCSASNPGGTKNIQYFGAGTRLSVL.